This TCR beta chain is drawn from a study of technical replicates of blood from several donors. Unmatched junction bases numbered 10, after V lost 1 base and J lost 4 bases. Per the germline V gene, CDR1 is LNHDA and CDR2 is SQIVND (reference sequence). The CDR3 totals 17 residues. TCRdb's table, derived via immunoSEQ multiplex PCR, lists solely in-frame clones and lacks some. The repertoire includes 70,000 to 95,000 clones, approximately 96% of them detected once, and 0.18% sits in the top ten. The receptor was derived from a human donor in good health. The chain carries TRBV19 and TRBJ2-7; 10 nucleotides agree with TRBD2. The sequenced sample was T cells isolated from PBMCs. The DNA for the CDR3 is TGTGCCAGTAGTATAGGCGTCACTGGACTAGCGGCTTACGAGCAGTACTTC. Amino acids: CASSIGVTGLAAYEQYF.